The 5 T cell receptor beta chains in this list originate from one sample, sequenced in a study of monozygotic twins with inflammatory bowel disease. From the 5' RACE reads, TCRdb lists one entry per CDR3 protein and no DNA. The table gives approximately 330,000 distinct CDR3 sequences; the top ten clones make up over 2% of it. The sample was blood. The source of these receptors is a human donor with ulcerative colitis or Crohn's disease, or a healthy co-twin of an affected twin (not recorded which).

The V and J genes are TRBV6-5 and TRBJ1-2; the D call of TRBD1 rests on TCRdb alone, since no DNA is present to check it. Germline assignment: CDR1 MNHEY and CDR2 SVGAGI. The CDR3 runs to 14 residues. CDR3 protein: CASSTDRDRYGYTF.

This chain joins TRBV5-1 and TRBJ2-7; as DNA is missing, the TRBD1 call by TCRdb cannot be tested. The germline CDR1 and CDR2 sequences are SGHRS and YFSETQ. The CDR3 has 13 residues. The CDR3 region is CASSSSDRGSQYF. Full variable domain (missing parts from reference TRBV5-1 and TRBJ2-7): KAGVTQTPRYLIKTRGQQVTLSCSPISGHRSVSWYQQTPGQGLQFLFEYFSETQRNKGNFPGRFSGRQFSNSRSEMNVSTLELGDSALYLCASSSSDRGSQYFGPGTRLTVT.

The rearrangement links TRBV10-3 to TRBJ2-1. Germline CDR1 ENHRY, CDR2 SYGVKD. The CDR3 covers 13 residues. This CDR3 is CAISVDDSNEQFF.

CDR3 sequence reads: CASRPWDSGAYGYTF. The chain links TRBV7-8 to TRBJ1-2. The germline V gene has CDR1 SGHVS and CDR2 FQNEAQ. The CDR3 runs to 15 residues.

The rearrangement joins TRBV20-1 to TRBJ1-5. CDR1 is DFQATT and CDR2 is SNEGSKA in the germline V gene (reference sequence). The CDR3 runs 14 residues. The chain's CDR3 is CSARDMGATKPQHF.